These T cell receptor beta chains were read from a single sample in a study of OX40 agonist ivuxolimab in advanced cancers. Clones were read by immunoSEQ multiplex PCR, and TCRdb kept only the in-frame ones, dropping some. The profile covers about 77,000 clones, with roughly 87% appearing a single time and 6.2% taken by the ten largest. Material: CD4+ or CD8+ T cells sorted from blood, obtained in a trial of the OX40 agonist ivuxolimab. The receptors were gathered from an adult with an advanced solid tumor such as melanoma, head and neck, liver or kidney cancer. CDR3s include the opening cysteine and the closing phenylalanine or tryptophan. A D gene is named only where the DNA matches it firmly. Size is stated for part of the rows, as once, few or many counts, or as a class when the clone is expanded.

CDR3,DNA,size,J,V,D
CASSQPGLAGAGEQFF,TGCGCCAGCAGCCAACCGGGACTAGCGGGGGCGGGCGAGCAGTTCTTC,-,TRBJ2-1,TRBV4-1,TRBD2
CASSLAQLSGYTF,TGTGCCAGCAGCTTAGCACAGTTGAGTGGCTACACCTTC,-,TRBJ1-2,TRBV11-2,-
CASSLKGSTGELFF,TGTGCCAGCAGCTTAAAGGGTAGCACCGGGGAGCTGTTTTTT,-,TRBJ2-2,TRBV5-4,-
CASSPLSNSPLHF,TGTGCCAGCTCACCACTCTCGAATTCACCCCTCCACTTT,few,TRBJ1-6,TRBV18,-
CASKEMNTEAFF,TGTGCCAGCAAGGAAATGAACACTGAAGCTTTCTTT,-,TRBJ1-1,TRBV7-9,-
CASSWTGRDTEAFF,TGTGCCAGTAGTTGGACAGGGAGGGACACTGAAGCTTTCTTT,-,TRBJ1-1,TRBV19,TRBD1
CASTSGPRREKLFF,TGCGCCAGCACCTCTGGGCCTAGGAGGGAAAAACTGTTTTTT,-,TRBJ1-4,TRBV10-2,-
CASSLKRSPAGMFQETQYF,TGTGCCAGCAGCTTAAAAAGGTCACCCGCGGGGATGTTCCAAGAGACCCAGTACTTC,-,TRBJ2-5,TRBV7-9,-
CASSLVGGRAFLDTQYF,TGTGCCAGCAGCTTAGTGGGGGGGAGGGCCTTCTTGGATACGCAGTATTTT,-,TRBJ2-3,TRBV7-8,TRBD2
CASRTSQEGYTF,TGCGCCAGCAGAACGAGCCAGGAGGGCTACACCTTC,-,TRBJ1-2,TRBV5-1,-
CAWRQTGGELFF,TGTGCCTGGAGGCAAACTGGCGGGGAGCTGTTTTTT,-,TRBJ2-2,TRBV30,-
CASSLDTVAPSTYEQYF,TGTGCCAGCAGCTTAGACACGGTGGCCCCATCCACCTACGAGCAGTACTTC,once,TRBJ2-7,TRBV11-2,-
CASSDTTGVGYTF,TGTGCCAGCAGTGACACTACAGGGGTGGGCTACACCTTC,-,TRBJ1-2,TRBV2,TRBD1
CASSHPQTGGDTGELFF,TGCGCCAGCAGCCACCCACAGACAGGGGGAGATACCGGGGAGCTGTTTTTT,-,TRBJ2-2,TRBV5-1,TRBD1
CASSGRNSNQPQHF,TGTGCCAGTAGTGGCCGAAACTCTAATCAGCCCCAGCATTTT,few,TRBJ1-5,TRBV19,-
CAGGPNTGELFF,TGTGCCGGGGGCCCGAACACCGGGGAGCTGTTTTTT,-,TRBJ2-2,TRBV28,-
CASSQGGTGNTIYF,TGTGCCAGCAGCCAGGGGGGAACTGGAAACACCATATATTTT,-,TRBJ1-3,TRBV7-3,TRBD1
CASSFRRQNNSPLHF,TGTGCCAGCAGCTTTCGACGGCAGAATAATTCACCCCTCCACTTT,-,TRBJ1-6,TRBV7-2,-
CASRDTFNSPLHF,TGTGCCAGCAGAGATACGTTTAATTCACCCCTCCACTTT,once,TRBJ1-6,TRBV2,-
CAALGQMNTEAFF,TGTGCCGCCTTGGGGCAGATGAACACTGAAGCTTTCTTT,-,TRBJ1-1,TRBV6-5,-
CASSVAGTSQETQYF,TGTGCCAGCAGCGTAGCTGGAACGTCTCAAGAGACCCAGTACTTC,-,TRBJ2-5,TRBV9,-
CASSPQGASMYGYTF,TGTGCCAGCAGCCCACAGGGGGCAAGTATGTATGGCTACACCTTC,-,TRBJ1-2,TRBV7-9,TRBD1
CASSLVRRDEAFF,TGTGCCAGCAGCTTAGTAAGGAGGGATGAAGCTTTCTTT,-,TRBJ1-1,TRBV7-2,-
CASSYGAGGIGEQYF,TGTGCCAGCAGTTACGGCGCGGGAGGCATTGGCGAGCAGTACTTC,-,TRBJ2-7,TRBV6-5,TRBD2
CASSEVVGGNGYTF,TGTGCCAGCAGTGAGGTCGTAGGGGGCAATGGCTACACCTTC,-,TRBJ1-2,TRBV6-1,TRBD1
CASRGRTVNTQYF,TGTGCCAGCAGGGGGAGGACAGTGAATACGCAGTATTTT,-,TRBJ2-3,TRBV28,-
CASSTHRGGETQYF,TGTGCCAGTAGTACCCACAGGGGTGGAGAGACCCAGTACTTC,-,TRBJ2-5,TRBV19,TRBD1
CASSINPWTLSTDTQYF,TGTGCCAGTAGTATAAATCCCTGGACATTGAGCACAGATACGCAGTATTTT,-,TRBJ2-3,TRBV19,-
CASSVSRGGPSDTQYF,TGTGCCAGCAGCGTGAGCCGGGGGGGCCCTTCAGATACGCAGTATTTT,-,TRBJ2-3,TRBV9,TRBD2
CASSRQKNTEAFF,TGTGCCAGCAGTAGACAGAAGAACACTGAAGCTTTCTTT,once,TRBJ1-1,TRBV6-1,-
CASKVSSGRAGEQYF,TGTGCCAGCAAGGTCTCGAGCGGGAGGGCGGGGGAGCAGTACTTC,-,TRBJ2-7,TRBV2,TRBD2
CASSQDGGSSYNEQFF,TGCGCCAGCAGCCAAGATGGGGGGAGCTCCTACAATGAGCAGTTCTTC,-,TRBJ2-1,TRBV4-3,-
CASSLADWTGGFSEAFF,TGTGCCAGCAGCTTAGCAGATTGGACAGGGGGCTTTAGTGAAGCTTTCTTT,-,TRBJ1-1,TRBV7-9,TRBD1
CASTVQGTDTQYF,TGCGCCAGCACTGTTCAGGGCACAGATACGCAGTATTTT,-,TRBJ2-3,TRBV5-1,-
CASSPPLRSGNTIYF,TGTGCCAGCTCGCCCCCTTTGAGGTCGGGAAACACCATATATTTT,-,TRBJ1-3,TRBV18,-
CSVEGPGNTEAFF,TGCAGCGTTGAGGGGCCAGGGAACACTGAAGCTTTCTTT,-,TRBJ1-1,TRBV29-1,-
CASSQEASPNNSPLHF,TGTGCCAGCAGCCAGGAGGCTAGTCCCAATAATTCACCCCTCCACTTT,-,TRBJ1-6,TRBV27,-
CASSNDRGYGYTF,TGTGCCAGCAGTAACGACAGAGGTTATGGCTACACCTTC,few,TRBJ1-2,TRBV7-2,-
CASRPSGGTADTQYF,TGTGCCAGCAGGCCTAGCGGGGGTACTGCAGATACGCAGTATTTT,-,TRBJ2-3,TRBV6-1,TRBD2
CASSPPGATEKLFF,TGTGCCAGCTCACCACCGGGTGCGACTGAAAAACTGTTTTTT,-,TRBJ1-4,TRBV18,-
CASSFGRNTDTQYF,TGTGCCAGCAGTTTTGGCAGGAACACAGATACGCAGTATTTT,-,TRBJ2-3,TRBV27,-
CATSRAGGTEQYF,TGTGCCACCTCACGGGCAGGGGGGACCGAGCAGTACTTC,-,TRBJ2-7,TRBV15,-
CASSLGSGSGRRETQYF,TGTGCCAGCAGCTTAGGAAGCGGTAGCGGGAGACGAGAGACCCAGTACTTC,-,TRBJ2-5,TRBV7-9,TRBD2
CASTRFWGRDQETQYF,TGCGCCAGTACCCGGTTTTGGGGCAGGGACCAAGAGACCCAGTACTTC,once,TRBJ2-5,TRBV5-1,-